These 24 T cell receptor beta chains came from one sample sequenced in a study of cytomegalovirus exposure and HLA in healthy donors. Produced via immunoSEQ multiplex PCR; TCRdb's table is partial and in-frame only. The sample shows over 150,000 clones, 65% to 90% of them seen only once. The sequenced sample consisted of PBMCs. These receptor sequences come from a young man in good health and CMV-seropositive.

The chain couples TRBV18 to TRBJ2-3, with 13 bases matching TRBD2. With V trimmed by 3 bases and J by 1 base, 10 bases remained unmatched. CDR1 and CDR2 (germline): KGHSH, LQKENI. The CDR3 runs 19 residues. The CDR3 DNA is TGTGCCAGCTCACCGCTAGAACTAGCGGGAGGGACTCGCACAGATACGCAGTATTTT. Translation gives CASSPLELAGGTRTDTQYF.

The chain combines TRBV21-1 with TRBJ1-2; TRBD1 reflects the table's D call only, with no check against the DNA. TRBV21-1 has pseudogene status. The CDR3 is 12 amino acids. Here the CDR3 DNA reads TGTGCCAGCAGCAGGGCCCCCTATGGCTACACCTTC. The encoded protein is CASSRAPYGYTF.

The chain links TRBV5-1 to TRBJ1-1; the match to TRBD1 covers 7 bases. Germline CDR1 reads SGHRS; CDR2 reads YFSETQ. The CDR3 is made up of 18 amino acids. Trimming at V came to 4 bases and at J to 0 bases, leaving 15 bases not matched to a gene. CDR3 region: CASSLTFRQGLMNTEAFF. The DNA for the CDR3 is TGCGCCAGCAGCCTCACATTCAGACAGGGCTTGATGAACACTGAAGCTTTCTTT.

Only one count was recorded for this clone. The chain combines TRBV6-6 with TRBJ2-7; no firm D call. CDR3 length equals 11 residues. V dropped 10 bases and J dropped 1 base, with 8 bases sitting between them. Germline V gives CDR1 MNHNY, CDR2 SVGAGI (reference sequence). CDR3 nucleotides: TGTGCCACTGCTAAATCCTACGAGCAGTACTTC. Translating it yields CATAKSYEQYF.

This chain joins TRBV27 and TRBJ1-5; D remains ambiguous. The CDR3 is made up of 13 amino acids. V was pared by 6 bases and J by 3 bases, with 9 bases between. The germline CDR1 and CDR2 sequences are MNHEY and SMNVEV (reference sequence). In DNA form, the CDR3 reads TGTGCCAGCAGCTCCACAGCCAATCAGCCCCAGCATTTT. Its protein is CASSSTANQPQHF.

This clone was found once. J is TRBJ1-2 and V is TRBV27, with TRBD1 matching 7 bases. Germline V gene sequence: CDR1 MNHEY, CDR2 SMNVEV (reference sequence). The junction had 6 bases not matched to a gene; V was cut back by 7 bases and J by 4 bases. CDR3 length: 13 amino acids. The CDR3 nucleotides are TGTGCCAGCACCCACACAGGGGCCTATGGCTACACCTTC. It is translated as CASTHTGAYGYTF.

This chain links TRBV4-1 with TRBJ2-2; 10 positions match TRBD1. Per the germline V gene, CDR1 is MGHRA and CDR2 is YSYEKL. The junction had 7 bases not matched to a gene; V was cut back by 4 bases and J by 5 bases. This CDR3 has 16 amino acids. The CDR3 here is CASSRPGQGKTGELFF. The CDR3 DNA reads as TGCGCCAGCAGCCGACCGGGACAGGGGAAGACCGGGGAGCTGTTTTTT.

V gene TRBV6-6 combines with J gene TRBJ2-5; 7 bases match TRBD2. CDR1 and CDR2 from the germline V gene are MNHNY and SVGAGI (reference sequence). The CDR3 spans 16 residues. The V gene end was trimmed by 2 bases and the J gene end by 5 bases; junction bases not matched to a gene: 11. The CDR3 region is CASSYADSGGSETQYF. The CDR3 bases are TGTGCCAGCAGTTACGCCGACTCGGGAGGTAGTGAGACCCAGTACTTC.

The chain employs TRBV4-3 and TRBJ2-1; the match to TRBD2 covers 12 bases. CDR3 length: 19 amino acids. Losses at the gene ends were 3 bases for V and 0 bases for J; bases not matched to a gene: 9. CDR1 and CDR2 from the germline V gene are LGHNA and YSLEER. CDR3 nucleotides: TGCGCCAGCAGCCAGGAAAGACTAGCGGGGGCGCGCTCCTACAATGAGCAGTTCTTC. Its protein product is CASSQERLAGARSYNEQFF.

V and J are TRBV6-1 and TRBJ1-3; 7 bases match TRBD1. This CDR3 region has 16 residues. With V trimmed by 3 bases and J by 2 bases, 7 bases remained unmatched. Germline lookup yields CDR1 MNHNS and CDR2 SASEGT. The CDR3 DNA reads TGTGCCAGCAGTGAGGCTAGAACAGGGGCTGGAAACACCATATATTTT. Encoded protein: CASSEARTGAGNTIYF.

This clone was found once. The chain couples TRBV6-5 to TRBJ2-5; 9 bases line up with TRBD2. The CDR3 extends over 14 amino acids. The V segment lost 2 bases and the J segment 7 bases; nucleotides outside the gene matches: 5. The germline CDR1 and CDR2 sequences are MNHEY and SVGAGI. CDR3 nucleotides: TGTGCCAGCAGTTACGTGCGGGGGGGAGGGACCCAGTACTTC. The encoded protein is CASSYVRGGGTQYF.

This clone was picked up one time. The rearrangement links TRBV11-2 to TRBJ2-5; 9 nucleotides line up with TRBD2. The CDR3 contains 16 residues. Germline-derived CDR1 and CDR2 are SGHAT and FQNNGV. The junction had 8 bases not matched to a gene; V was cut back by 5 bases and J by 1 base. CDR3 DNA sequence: TGTGCCAGCAGCCTTCAGCGGGGGGTCTTCCAAGAGACCCAGTACTTC. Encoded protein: CASSLQRGVFQETQYF.

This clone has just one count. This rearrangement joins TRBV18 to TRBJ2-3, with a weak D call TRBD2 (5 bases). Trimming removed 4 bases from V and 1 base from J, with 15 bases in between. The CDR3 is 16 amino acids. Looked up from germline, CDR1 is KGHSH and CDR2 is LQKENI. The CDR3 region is CASSRRTGYGTDTQYF. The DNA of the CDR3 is TGTGCCAGCTCACGCCGGACTGGATATGGCACAGATACGCAGTATTTT.

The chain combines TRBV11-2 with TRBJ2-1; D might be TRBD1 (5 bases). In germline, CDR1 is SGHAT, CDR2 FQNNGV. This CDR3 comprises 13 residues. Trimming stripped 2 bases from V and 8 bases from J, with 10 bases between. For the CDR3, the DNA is TGTGCCAGCAGCTTAAGGGGCAGGGATGAGCAGTTCTTC. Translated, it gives CASSLRGRDEQFF.

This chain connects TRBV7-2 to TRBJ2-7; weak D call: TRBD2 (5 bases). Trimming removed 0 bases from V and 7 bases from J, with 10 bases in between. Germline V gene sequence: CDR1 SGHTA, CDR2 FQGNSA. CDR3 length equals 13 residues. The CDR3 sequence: CASSLALTGEQYF. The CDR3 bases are TGTGCCAGCAGCTTAGCGCTGACGGGGGAGCAGTACTTC.

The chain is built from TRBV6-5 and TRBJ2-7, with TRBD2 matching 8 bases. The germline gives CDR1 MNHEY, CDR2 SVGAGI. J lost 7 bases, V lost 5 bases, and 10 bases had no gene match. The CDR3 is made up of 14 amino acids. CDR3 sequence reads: CASSTRRGGREQYF. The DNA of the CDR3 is TGTGCCAGCAGTACCAGGAGAGGCGGGAGGGAGCAGTACTTC.

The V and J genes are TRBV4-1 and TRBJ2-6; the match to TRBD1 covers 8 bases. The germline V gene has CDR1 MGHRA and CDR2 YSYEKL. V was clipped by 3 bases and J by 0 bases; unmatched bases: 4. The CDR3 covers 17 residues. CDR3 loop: CASSQGTGNSGANVLTF. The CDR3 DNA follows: TGCGCCAGCAGCCAGGGGACAGGAAACTCTGGGGCCAACGTCCTGACTTTC.

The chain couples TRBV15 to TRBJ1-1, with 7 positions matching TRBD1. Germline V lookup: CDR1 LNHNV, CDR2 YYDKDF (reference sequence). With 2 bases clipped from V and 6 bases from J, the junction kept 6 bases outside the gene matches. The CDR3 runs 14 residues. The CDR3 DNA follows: TGTGCCACCAGCAGACAAGGACAGGTCGCTGAAGCTTTCTTT. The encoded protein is CATSRQGQVAEAFF.

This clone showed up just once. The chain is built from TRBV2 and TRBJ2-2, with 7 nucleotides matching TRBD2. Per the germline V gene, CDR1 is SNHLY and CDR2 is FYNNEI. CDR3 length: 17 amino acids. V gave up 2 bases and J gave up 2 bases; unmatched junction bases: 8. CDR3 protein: CASSEWGSGSNTGELFF. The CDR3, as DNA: TGTGCCAGCAGTGAATGGGGTAGCGGGTCTAACACCGGGGAGCTGTTTTTT.

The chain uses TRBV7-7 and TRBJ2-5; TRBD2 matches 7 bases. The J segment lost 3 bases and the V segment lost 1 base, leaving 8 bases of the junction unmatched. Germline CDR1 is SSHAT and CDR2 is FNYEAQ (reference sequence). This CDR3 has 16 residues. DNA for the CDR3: TGTGCCAGCAGCTTAGGTTACGCGGGGGAAAAAGAGACCCAGTACTTC. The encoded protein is CASSLGYAGEKETQYF.

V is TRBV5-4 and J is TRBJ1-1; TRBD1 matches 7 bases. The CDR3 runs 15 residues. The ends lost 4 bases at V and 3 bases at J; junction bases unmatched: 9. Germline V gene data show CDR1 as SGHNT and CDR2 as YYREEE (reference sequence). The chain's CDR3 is CASSGTERVDTEAFF. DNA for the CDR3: TGTGCCAGCAGCGGGACAGAGCGAGTGGACACTGAAGCTTTCTTT.

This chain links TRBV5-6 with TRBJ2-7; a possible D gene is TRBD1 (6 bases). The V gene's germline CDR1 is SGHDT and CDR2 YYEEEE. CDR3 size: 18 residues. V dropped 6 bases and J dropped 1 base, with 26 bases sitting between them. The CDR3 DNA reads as TGTGCCAGCAACACCTTGGGCCTTGGGGCAGGGGATTCCTACGAGCAGTACTTC. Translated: CASNTLGLGAGDSYEQYF.

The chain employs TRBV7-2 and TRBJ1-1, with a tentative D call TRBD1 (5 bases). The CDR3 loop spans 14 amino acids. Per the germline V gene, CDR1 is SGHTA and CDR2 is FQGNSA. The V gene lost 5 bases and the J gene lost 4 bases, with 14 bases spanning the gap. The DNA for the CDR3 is TGTGCCAGCAGCCACGGAGGGGCTGCCACTGAAGCTTTCTTT. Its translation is CASSHGGAATEAFF.

The CDR3 is CASSYGWAGFESGAFF. As DNA, the CDR3 is TGTGCCAGCAGTTACGGGTGGGCTGGGTTTGAGAGTGGAGCTTTCTTT. V gene TRBV6-6 combines with J gene TRBJ1-1; D uncertain. Deletions cut 2 bases from V and 10 bases from J, with 23 bases between. The CDR3 runs 16 residues. Germline values: CDR1 MNHNY, CDR2 SVGAGI (reference sequence).